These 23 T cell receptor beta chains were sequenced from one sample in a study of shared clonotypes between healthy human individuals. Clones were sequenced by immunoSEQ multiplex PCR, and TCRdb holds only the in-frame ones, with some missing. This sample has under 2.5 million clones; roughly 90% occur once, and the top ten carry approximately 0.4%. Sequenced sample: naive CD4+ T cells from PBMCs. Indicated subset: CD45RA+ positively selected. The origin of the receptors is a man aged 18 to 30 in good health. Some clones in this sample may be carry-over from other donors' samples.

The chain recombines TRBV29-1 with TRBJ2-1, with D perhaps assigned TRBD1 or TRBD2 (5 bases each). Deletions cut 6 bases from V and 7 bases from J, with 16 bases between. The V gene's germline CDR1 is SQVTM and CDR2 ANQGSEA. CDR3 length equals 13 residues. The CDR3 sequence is CSVWGSIGNEQFF. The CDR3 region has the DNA TGCAGCGTGTGGGGGTCTATTGGGAATGAGCAGTTCTTC.

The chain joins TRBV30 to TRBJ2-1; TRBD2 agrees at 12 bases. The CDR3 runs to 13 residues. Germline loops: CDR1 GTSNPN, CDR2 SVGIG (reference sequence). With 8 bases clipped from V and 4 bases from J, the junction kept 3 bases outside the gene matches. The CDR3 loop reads CAGTSGYYNEQFF. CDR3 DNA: TGTGCCGGGACTAGCGGGTATTACAATGAGCAGTTCTTC.

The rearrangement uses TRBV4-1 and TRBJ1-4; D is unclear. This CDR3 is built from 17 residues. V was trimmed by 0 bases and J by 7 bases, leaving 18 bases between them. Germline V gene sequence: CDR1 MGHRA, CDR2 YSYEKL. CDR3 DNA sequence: TGCGCCAGCAGCCAAGACAATCGAGAGTATTGGGGTGAAAAACTGTTTTTT. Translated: CASSQDNREYWGEKLFF.

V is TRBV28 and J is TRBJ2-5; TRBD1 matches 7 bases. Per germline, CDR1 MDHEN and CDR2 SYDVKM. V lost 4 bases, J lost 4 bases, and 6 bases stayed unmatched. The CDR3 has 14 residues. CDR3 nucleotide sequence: TGTGCCAGCAGTTCCACGACAGGGCGAGAGACCCAGTACTTC. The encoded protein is CASSSTTGRETQYF.

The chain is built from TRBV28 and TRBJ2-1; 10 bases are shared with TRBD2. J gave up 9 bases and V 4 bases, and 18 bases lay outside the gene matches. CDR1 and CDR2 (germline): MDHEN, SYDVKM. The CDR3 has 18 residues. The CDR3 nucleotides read TGTGCCAGCAGTTCCGGCCCCAGGCTAGCGGGAGATAACGGTGAGCAGTTCTTC. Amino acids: CASSSGPRLAGDNGEQFF.

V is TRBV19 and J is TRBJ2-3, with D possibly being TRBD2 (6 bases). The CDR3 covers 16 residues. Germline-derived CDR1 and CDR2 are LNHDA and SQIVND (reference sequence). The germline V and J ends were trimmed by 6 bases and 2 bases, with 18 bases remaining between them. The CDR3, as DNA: TGTGCCAGTAGGCTCACGTCGGGGGTTTCCACAGATACGCAGTATTTT. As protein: CASRLTSGVSTDTQYF.

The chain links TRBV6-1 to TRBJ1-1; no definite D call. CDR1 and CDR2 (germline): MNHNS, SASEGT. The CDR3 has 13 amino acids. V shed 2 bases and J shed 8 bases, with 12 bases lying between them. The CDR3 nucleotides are TGTGCCAGCAGTGAATCGTGGTGGGCCGAAGCTTTCTTT. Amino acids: CASSESWWAEAFF.

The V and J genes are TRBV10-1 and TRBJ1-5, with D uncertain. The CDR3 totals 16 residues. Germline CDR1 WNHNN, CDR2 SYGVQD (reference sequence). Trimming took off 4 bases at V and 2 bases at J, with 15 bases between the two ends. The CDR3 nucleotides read TGCGCCAGCAGTGGTCCGTGGCAGGAGGGCAATCAGCCCCAGCATTTT. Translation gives CASSGPWQEGNQPQHF.

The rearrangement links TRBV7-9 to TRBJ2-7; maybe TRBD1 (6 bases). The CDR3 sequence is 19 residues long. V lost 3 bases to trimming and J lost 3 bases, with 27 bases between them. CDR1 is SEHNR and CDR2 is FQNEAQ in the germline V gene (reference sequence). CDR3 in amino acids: CASSFSGASGERAYYEQYF. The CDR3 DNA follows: TGTGCCAGCAGCTTTTCTGGGGCTTCAGGGGAAAGGGCCTACTACGAGCAGTACTTC.

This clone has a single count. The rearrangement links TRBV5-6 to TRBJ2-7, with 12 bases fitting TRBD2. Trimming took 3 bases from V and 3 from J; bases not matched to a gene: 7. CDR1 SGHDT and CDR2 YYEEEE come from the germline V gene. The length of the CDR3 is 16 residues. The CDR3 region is CASSYRTSGVIYEQYF. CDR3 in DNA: TGTGCCAGCAGCTATAGGACTAGCGGGGTAATCTACGAGCAGTACTTC.

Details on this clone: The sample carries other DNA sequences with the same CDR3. In DNA form, the CDR3 reads TGTGCCAGCAGCTTATCAAGGGCAAACAATGAGCAGTTCTTC. It codes for CASSLSRANNEQFF. This sequence joins TRBV7-3 and TRBJ2-1; D is undetermined. The CDR3 has 14 residues. Germline loops: CDR1 SGHTA, CDR2 FQGTGA. V lost 2 bases to trimming and J lost 5 bases, with 10 bases between them.

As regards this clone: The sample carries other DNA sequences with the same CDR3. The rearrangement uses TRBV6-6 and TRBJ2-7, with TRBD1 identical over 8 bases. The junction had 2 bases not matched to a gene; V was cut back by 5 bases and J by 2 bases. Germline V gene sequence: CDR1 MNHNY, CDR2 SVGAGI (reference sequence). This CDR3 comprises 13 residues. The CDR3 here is CASSRQGPYEQYF. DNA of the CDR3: TGTGCCAGCAGTCGACAGGGGCCCTACGAGCAGTACTTC.

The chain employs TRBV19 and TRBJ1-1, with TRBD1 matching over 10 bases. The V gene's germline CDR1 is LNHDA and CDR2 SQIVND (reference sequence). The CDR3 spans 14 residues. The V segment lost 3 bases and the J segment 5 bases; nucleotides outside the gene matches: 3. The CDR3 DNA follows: TGTGCCAGTAGTATGGGACAGGGGAGGACTGAAGCTTTCTTT. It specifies CASSMGQGRTEAFF.

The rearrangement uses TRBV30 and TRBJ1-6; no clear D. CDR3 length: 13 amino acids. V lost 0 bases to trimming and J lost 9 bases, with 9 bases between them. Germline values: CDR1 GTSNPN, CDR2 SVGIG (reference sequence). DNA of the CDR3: TGTGCCTGGAGTGTATGGCCAGCTTCACCCCTCCACTTT. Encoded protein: CAWSVWPASPLHF.

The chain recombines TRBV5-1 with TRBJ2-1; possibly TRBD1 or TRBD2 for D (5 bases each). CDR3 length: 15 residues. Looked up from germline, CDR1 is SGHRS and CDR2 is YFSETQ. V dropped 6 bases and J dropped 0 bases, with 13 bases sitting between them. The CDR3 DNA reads TGCGCCAGCATACAAGGGGAGAGCTCCTACAATGAGCAGTTCTTC. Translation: CASIQGESSYNEQFF.

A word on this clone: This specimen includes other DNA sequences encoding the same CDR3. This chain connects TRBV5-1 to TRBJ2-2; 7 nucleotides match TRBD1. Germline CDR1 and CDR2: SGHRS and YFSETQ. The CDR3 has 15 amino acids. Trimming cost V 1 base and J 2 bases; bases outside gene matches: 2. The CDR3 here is CASSLQGVNTGELFF. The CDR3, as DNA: TGCGCCAGCAGCTTGCAGGGGGTCAACACCGGGGAGCTGTTTTTT.

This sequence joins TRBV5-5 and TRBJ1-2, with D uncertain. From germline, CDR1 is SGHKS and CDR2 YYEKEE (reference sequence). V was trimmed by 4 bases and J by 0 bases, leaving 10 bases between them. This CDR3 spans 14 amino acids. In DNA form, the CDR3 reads TGTGCCAGCAGCCCGGGTAGGGCTAACTATGGCTACACCTTC. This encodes CASSPGRANYGYTF.

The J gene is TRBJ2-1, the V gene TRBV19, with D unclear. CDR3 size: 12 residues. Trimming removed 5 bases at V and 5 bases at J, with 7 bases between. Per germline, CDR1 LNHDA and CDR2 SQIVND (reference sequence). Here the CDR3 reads CASSHRNNEQFF. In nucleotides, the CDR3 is TGTGCCAGTAGTCACAGAAACAATGAGCAGTTCTTC.

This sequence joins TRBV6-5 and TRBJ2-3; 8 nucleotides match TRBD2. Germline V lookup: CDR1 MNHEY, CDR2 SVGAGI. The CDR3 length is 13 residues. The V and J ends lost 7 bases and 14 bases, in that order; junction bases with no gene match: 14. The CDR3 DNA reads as TGTGCCAGCAAACCCACAACTGGCGGGAGGCGGTATTTT. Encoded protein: CASKPTTGGRRYF.

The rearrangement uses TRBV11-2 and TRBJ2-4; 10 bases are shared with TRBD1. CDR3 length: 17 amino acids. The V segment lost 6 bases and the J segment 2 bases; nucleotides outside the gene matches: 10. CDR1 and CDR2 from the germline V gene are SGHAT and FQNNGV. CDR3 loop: CASREPGQGVSKNIQYF. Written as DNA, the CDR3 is TGTGCCAGCAGGGAACCCGGACAGGGGGTTTCCAAAAACATTCAGTACTTC.

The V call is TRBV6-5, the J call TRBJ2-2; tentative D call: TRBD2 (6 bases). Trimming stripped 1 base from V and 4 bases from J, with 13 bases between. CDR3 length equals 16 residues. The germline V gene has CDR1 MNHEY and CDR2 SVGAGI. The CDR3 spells CASSYFGRSSTGELFF. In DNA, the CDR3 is TGTGCCAGCAGTTACTTCGGGAGATCAAGCACCGGGGAGCTGTTTTTT.

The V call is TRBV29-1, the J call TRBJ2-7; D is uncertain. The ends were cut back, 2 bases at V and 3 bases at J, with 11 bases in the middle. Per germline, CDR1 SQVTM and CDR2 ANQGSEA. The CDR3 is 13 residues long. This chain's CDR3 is CSVELIGFYEQYF. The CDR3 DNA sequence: TGCAGCGTTGAACTAATAGGGTTCTACGAGCAGTACTTC.

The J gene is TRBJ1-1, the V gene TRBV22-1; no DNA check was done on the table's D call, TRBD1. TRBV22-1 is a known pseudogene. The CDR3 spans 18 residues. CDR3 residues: CPGSVQTKPGQGGSEAFF. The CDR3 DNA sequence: TGTCCTGGGAGCGTGCAGACTAAACCGGGACAGGGGGGGTCTGAAGCTTTCTTT.